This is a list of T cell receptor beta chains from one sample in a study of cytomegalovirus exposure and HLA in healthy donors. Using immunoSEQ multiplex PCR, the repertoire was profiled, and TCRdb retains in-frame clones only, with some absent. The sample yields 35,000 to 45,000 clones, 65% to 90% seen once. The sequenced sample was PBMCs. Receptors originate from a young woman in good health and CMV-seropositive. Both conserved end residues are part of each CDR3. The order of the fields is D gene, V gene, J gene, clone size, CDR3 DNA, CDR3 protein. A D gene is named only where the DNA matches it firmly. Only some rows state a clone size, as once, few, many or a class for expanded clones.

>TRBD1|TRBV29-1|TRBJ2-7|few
TGCAGCGTAGCGACAGGGGGCGAGCAGTACTTC
CSVATGGEQYF
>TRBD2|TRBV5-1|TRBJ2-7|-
TGCGCCAGCAGCTTTATCCTAGCGGGAGTTCCAAACGAGCAGTACTTC
CASSFILAGVPNEQYF
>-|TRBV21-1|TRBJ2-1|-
TGTGCCAGCAGCAAAGCTCTTAGCGGGAGCCACAATGAGCAGTTCTTC
CASSKALSGSHNEQFF
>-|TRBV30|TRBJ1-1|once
TGTGCCTGGAGTGTTTCAGTTATTTCCCCGGGGGCTTTCTTT
CAWSVSVISPGAFF
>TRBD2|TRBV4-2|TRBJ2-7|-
TGTGCCAGCAGCGAGACTAGCGGCTCCTACGAGCAGTACTTC
CASSETSGSYEQYF
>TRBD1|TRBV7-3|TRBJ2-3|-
TGTGCCAGCAGCTCTACAGGGGGATGGACAGATACGCAGTATTTT
CASSSTGGWTDTQYF
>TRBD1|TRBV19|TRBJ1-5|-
TGTGCCAGTAGTCGGGACAGGTTGGGCAATCAGCCCCAGCATTTT
CASSRDRLGNQPQHF
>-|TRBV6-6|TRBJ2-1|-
TGTGCCAGCAGCCGTAGCGGATACAATGAGCAGTTCTTC
CASSRSGYNEQFF
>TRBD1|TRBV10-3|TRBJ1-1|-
TGTGCCACTAACGCAGGGGGCGTTCGGACTGAAGCTTTCTTT
CATNAGGVRTEAFF
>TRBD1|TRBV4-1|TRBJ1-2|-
TGCGCCAGCAGCCAAGTACTAAGGACAGGGGGCTGGGGCTACACCTTC
CASSQVLRTGGWGYTF
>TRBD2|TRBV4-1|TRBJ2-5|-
TGCGCCAGCAGCTGGAGCGGGGGGGCCGGGGAGACCCAGTACTTC
CASSWSGGAGETQYF